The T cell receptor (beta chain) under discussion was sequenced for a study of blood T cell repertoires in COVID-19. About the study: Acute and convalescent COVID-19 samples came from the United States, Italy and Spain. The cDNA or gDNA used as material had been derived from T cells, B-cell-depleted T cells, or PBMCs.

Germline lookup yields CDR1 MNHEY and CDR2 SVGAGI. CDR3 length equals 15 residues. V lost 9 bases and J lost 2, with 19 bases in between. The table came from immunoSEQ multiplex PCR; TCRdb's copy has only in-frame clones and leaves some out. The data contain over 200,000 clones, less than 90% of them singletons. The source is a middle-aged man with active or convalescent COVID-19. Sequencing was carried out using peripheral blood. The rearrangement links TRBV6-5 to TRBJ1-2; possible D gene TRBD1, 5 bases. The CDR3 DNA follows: TGTGCCAGTTACCGGGGGGGGTACAAGAACTATGGCTACACCTTC. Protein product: CASYRGGYKNYGYTF.